This T cell receptor beta chain was identified in a study of cytomegalovirus exposure and HLA in healthy donors. Whole-study results and caveats: CMV serostatus was the only recorded immune exposure for donors. A few V segments could not be told apart, such as TRBV6-2 and TRBV6-3, and were left out. Presence/absence comparisons presumed near-even sequencing depth among donors.

Use of 60 Vbeta and 13 Jbeta primers characterized the PCR. Measured with immunoSEQ multiplex PCR; TCRdb has only the in-frame clones, and not every one. Of about 190,000 clones detected, roughly 82% appear once; the ten largest clones hold approximately 2.4%. This clone has a handful of counts. Its antigen is unknown. The CDR3 sequence is 15 residues long. Deletions cut 1 base from V and 1 base from J, with 7 bases between. The germline gives CDR1 LNHNV, CDR2 YYDKDF (reference sequence). The donors (healthy individuals) were bone marrow donors. The clonotype comes from a woman in her forties or fifties in good health and CMV-seropositive. The sequenced material came from PBMCs. The chain links TRBV15 to TRBJ2-2; a possible D gene is TRBD1 (6 bases). The CDR3 nucleotides are TGTGCCACCAGCAGAGGACAGGTGAACACCGGGGAGCTGTTTTTT. Encoded protein: CATSRGQVNTGELFF.